This T cell receptor beta chain was identified during a study of T cells after yellow fever vaccination. Whole-study findings and limits: Researchers cautioned that FACS-sorted repertoires could harbor abundant clonotypes contaminating from the bulk population. Most clones from primary vaccination were detected again post-booster (around 96% CD4, approximately 90% CD8).

This clonotype appeared many times. Its antigen is as yet unknown. One entry per CDR3 protein, called by TCRdb with MiXCR from the 5' RACE reads. Of a few hundred thousand distinct CDR3 sequences detected, under 5% appear once; the ten largest clones hold less than 25%. V lost 3 bases to trimming and J lost 2 bases; unmatched junction nucleotides: 6. Germline-derived CDR1 and CDR2 are DFQATT and SNEGSKA (reference sequence). This CDR3 region has 15 residues. The chain links TRBV20-1 to TRBJ1-2, with 10 bases that match TRBD1. The receptor's source is a man aged 18 to 30 who received the YFV17D yellow fever vaccine. The sequences come from PBMCs, collected 5 days after the yellow fever booster vaccination. The CDR3, as DNA: TGCAGTGCTAGCGGACCGGGACAGGGGAACTATGGCTACACCTTC. Translated, it gives CSASGPGQGNYGYTF.